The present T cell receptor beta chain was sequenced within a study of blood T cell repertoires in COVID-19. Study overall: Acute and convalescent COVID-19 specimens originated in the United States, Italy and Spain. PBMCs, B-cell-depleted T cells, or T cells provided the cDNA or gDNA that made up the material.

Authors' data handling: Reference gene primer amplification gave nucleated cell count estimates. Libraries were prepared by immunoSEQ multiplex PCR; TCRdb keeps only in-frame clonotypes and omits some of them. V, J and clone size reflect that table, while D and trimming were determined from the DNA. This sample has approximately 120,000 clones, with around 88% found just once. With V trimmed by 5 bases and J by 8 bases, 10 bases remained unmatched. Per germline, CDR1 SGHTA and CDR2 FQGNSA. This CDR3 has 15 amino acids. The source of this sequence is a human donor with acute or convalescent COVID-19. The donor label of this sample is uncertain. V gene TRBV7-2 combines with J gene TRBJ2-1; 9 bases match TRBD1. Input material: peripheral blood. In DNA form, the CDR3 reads TGTGCCAGCAGCCGGAGGGACAGGGCAGATTATGAGCAGTTCTTC. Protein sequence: CASSRRDRADYEQFF.